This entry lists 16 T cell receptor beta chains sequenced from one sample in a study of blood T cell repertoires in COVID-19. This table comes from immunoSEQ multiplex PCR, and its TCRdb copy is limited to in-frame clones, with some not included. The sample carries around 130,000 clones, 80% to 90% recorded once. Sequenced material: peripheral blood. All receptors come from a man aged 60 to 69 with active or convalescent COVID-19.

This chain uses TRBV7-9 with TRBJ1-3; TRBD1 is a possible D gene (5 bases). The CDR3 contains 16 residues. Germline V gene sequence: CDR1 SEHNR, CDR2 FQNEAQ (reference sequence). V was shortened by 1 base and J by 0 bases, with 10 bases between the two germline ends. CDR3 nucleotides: TGTGCCAGCAGCTTAGGTGCGGGACTCTCTGGAAACACCATATATTTT. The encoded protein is CASSLGAGLSGNTIYF.

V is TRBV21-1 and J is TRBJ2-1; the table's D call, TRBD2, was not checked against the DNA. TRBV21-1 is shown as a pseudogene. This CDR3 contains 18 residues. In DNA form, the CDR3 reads TGTGCCAGCAGCAAGGGACTAGCGGGAGTTAGCTCCTACAATGAGCAGTTCTTC. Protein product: CASSKGLAGVSSYNEQFF.

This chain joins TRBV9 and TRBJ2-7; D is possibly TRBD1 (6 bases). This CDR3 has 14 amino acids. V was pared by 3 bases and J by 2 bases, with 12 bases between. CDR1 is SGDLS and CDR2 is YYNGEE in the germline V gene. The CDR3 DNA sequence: TGTGCCAGCAGCGCCGGACAGCGAGCCTACGAGCAGTACTTC. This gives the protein CASSAGQRAYEQYF.

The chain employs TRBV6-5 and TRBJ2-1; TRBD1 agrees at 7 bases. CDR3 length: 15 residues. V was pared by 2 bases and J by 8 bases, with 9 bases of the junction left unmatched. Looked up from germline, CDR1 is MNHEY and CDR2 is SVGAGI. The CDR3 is CASSYKYRGVYEQFF. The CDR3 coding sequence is TGTGCCAGCAGTTACAAGTACAGGGGAGTTTATGAGCAGTTCTTC.

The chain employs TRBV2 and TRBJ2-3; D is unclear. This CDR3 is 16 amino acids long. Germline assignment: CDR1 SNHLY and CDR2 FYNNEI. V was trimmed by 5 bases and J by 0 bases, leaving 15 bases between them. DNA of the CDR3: TGTGCCAGCAGTTCCTACCGTCGGGTTAGCACAGATACGCAGTATTTT. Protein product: CASSSYRRVSTDTQYF.

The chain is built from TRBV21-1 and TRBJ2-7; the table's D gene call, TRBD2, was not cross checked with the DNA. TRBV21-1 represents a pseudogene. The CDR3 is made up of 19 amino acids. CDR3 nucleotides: TGTGCCAGCAGCTTCTTCGGACTCAGGTCCGGACTAGCCTCCTACGAGCAGTACTTC. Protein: CASSFFGLRSGLASYEQYF.

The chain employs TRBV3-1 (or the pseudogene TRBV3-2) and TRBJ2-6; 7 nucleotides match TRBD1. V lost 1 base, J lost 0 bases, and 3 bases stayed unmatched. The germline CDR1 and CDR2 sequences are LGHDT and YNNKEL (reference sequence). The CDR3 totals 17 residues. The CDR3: CASSQGQGSSGANVLTF. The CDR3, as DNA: TGTGCCAGCAGCCAAGGACAGGGATCCTCTGGGGCCAACGTCCTGACTTTC.

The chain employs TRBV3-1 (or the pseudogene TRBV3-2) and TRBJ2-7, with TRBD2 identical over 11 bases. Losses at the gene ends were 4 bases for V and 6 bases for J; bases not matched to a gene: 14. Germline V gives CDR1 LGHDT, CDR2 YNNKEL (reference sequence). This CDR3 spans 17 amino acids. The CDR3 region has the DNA TGTGCCAGCAGCCTACGATCCCTAGCGGGGGGATTTGGCGAGCAGTACTTC. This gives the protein CASSLRSLAGGFGEQYF.

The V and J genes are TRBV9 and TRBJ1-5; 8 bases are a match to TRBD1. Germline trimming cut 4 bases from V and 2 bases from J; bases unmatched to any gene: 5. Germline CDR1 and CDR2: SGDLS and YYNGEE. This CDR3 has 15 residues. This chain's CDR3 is CASSLEGQGNQPQHF. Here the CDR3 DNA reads TGTGCCAGCAGCCTAGAGGGACAGGGCAATCAGCCCCAGCATTTT.

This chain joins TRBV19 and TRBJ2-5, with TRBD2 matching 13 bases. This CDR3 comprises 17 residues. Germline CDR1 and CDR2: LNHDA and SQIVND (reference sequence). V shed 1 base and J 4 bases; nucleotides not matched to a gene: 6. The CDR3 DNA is TGTGCCAGTAGTATAGGGGGGACTAGCGGGATTGGAGAGACCCAGTACTTC. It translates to CASSIGGTSGIGETQYF.

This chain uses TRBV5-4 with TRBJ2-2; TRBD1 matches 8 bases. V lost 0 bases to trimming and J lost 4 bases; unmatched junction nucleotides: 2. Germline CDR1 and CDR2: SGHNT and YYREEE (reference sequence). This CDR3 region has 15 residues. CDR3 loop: CASSLDRGITGELFF. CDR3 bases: TGTGCCAGCAGCTTGGACAGGGGGATCACCGGGGAGCTGTTTTTT.

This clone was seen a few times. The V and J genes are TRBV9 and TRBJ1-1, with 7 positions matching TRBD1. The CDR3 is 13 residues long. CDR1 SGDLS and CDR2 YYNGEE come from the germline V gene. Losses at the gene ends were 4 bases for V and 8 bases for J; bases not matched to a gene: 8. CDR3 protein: CASSLSRGTEAFF. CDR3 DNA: TGTGCCAGCAGCCTAAGCAGGGGGACAGAAGCTTTCTTT. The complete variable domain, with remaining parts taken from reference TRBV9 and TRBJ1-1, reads DSGVTQTPKHLITATGQRVTLRCSPRSGDLSVYWYQQSLDQGLQFLIQYYNGEERAKGNILERFSAQQFPDLHSELNLSSLELGDSALYFCASSLSRGTEAFFGQGTRLTVV.

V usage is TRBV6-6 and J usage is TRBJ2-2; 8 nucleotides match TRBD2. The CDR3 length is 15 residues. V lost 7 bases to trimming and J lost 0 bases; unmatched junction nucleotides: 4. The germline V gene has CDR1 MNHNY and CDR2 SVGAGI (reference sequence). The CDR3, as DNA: TGTGCCAGCACCCTTAGCGGGACGAACACCGGGGAGCTGTTTTTT. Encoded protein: CASTLSGTNTGELFF.

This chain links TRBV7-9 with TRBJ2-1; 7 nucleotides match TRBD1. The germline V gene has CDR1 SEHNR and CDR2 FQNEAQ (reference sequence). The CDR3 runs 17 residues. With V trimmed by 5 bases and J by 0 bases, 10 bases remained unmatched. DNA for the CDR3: TGTGCCAGCAGCAACATCGGGACAGAAAGCTCCTACAATGAGCAGTTCTTC. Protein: CASSNIGTESSYNEQFF.

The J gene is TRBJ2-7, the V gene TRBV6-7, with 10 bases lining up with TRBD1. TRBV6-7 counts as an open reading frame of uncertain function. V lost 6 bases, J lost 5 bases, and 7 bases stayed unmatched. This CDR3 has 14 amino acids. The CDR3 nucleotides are TGTGCCAGCAGCCCCGGGACAGGGGACCACGAGCAGTACTTC. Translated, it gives CASSPGTGDHEQYF.

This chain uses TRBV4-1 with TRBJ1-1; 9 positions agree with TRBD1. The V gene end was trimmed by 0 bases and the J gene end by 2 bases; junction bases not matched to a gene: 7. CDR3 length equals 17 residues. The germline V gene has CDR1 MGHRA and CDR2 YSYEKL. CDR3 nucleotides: TGCGCCAGCAGCCAAGATGGGACAGGGAAACCTAACACTGAAGCTTTCTTT. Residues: CASSQDGTGKPNTEAFF.